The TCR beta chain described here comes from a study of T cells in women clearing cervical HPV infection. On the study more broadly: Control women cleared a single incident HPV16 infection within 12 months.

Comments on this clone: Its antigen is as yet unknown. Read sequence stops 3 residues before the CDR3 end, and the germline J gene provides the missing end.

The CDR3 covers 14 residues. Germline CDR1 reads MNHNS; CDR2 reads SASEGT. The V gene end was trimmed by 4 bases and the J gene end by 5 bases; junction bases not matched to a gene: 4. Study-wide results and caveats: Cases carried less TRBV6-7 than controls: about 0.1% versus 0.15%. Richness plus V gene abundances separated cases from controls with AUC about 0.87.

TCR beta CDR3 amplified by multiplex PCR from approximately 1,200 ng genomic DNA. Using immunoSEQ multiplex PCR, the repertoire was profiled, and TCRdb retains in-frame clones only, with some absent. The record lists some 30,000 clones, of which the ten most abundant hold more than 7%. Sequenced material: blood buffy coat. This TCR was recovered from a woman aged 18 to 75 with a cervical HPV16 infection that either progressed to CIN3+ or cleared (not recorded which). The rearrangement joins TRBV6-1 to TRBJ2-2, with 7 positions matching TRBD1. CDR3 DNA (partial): TGTGCCAGCAGTGTCGGGACAGAAACCGGGGAG. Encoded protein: CASSVGTETGE. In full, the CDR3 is CASSVGTETGELFF.